This entry is about one TCR beta chain. What this receptor recognizes is not known. There are no base qualities to consult, and no much larger clone falls within one base. This specimen comes from a study of blood T cell repertoires in COVID-19 (TCRdb year 2020). At the level of the whole study: Collaborator samples came from the United States, Italy and Spain and covered acute and convalescent phases of COVID-19. The dataset comprised deeply sampled blood TCRbeta repertoires from subjects exposed to, actively infected with, or recovered from COVID-19. The material from the prospective study consisted of cDNA or gDNA derived from T cells, B-cell-depleted T cells, or PBMCs. The sample metadata nearly always contained a de-identified subject ID, COVID-19 status, age in years and sex. Samples came from the ongoing ImmuneRACE study (first 160 participants) plus 1,254 subjects from 6 global collaborators. A freely available public database, intended as a resource for researchers studying the immune response to SARS-CoV-2, is where the repertoires were released. Where HLA class I and class II types were available, the types were taken from metadata supplied by the sample provider, not from assay-based typing. What the authors observed across the whole study: The quantity of clinical and demographic metadata differed by source and by participant and was supplied without curation.

TCRbeta CDR3 regions were amplified from genomic DNA using the immunoSEQ Assay, a bias-controlled multiplex PCR. Turning to the authors' computational methods: The number of nucleated cells in each sample was estimated from the amplification of reference gene primers within the assay. Sequence reads were collapsed and filtered to measure the absolute abundance of every unique TCRbeta CDR3 rearrangement. For each sample, productive Simpson clonality was calculated as the square root of Simpson's diversity index over productive rearrangements. This immuneACCESS table, as held by TCRdb, lists in-frame sequences with V and J called but not all clones. Of the missing ones, under half trace to an unresolved V gene in checked studies; the others have no known cause. D and trimming come from the DNA, and the V and J calls and clone size come from that table. This sample gives around 170,000 clones in total; around 80% of them show up just once. The biggest ten clones account for around 15% of the sample.

In the germline V gene, CDR1 corresponds to MGHRA and CDR2 to YSYEKL. Measured from the cysteine to the phenylalanine, the CDR3 is 16 residues long. Only the CDR3 portion is preserved as DNA: 48 bases, with reading frame beginning at the first base. Trimming takes 2 bases from V and 0 bases from J, and the germline ends sit 12 bases apart. Whole blood was collected in K2EDTA tubes by collaborating institutions according to the institutions' own protocols. For TCRbeta analysis, collaborators shipped samples in one of three forms: frozen whole blood, isolated PBMCs, or DNA extracted from either of those sample types.

This TCR came from a man aged 25-45 years with active or convalescent COVID-19. This chain joins TRBV4-1 to TRBJ2-3; matching of 5 bases hints at TRBD1 as the D gene. The sequencing sample was made of peripheral blood. Read as DNA, the sequence is TGCGCCAGCAGCCAAAGACAGTTCACTAGCACAGATACGCAGTATTTT. Translation gives CASSQRQFTSTDTQYF.